Listed here are 8 T cell receptor beta chains from one sample, sequenced in a study of blood T cell repertoires in COVID-19. The table came from immunoSEQ multiplex PCR; TCRdb's copy has only in-frame clones and leaves some out. The table has some 250,000 clones, around 92% seen once. The sample consisted of PBMCs or T cells enriched from blood (not recorded which). The receptor set was obtained from a woman in her twenties or thirties with acute COVID-19.

CDR3 amino acids: CAWTGQITEAFF. The CDR3 coding sequence is TGTGCCTGGACTGGGCAGATTACTGAAGCTTTCTTT. V gene TRBV30 combines with J gene TRBJ1-1; no definite D call. Trimming removed 4 bases at V and 5 bases at J, with 11 bases between. Germline CDR1 GTSNPN, CDR2 SVGIG (reference sequence). The CDR3 is 12 amino acids.

The chain recombines TRBV27 with TRBJ1-1; D gene uncertain. The CDR3 is 15 amino acids. Trimming pared 5 bases from V and 1 base from J, leaving 14 bases between. Germline loops: CDR1 MNHEY, CDR2 SMNVEV (reference sequence). CDR3 sequence reads: CASSPRRSGNTEAFF. CDR3 sequence (DNA): TGTGCCAGCAGTCCCAGGAGGTCGGGGAACACTGAAGCTTTCTTT.

The rearrangement joins TRBV6-2 or TRBV6-3 to TRBJ1-5; the D gene is possibly TRBD1 (6 bases). The V and J ends lost 2 bases and 4 bases respectively, with 12 bases between them. This CDR3 has 15 amino acids. In germline, CDR1 is MNHEY, CDR2 SVGEGT. The CDR3 sequence: CASSYGGGGNQPQHF. The CDR3 nucleotides are TGTGCCAGCAGTTACGGGGGGGGCGGGAATCAGCCCCAGCATTTT.

The chain has TRBV5-6 and TRBJ1-5; 7 positions match TRBD1. V shed 4 bases, J shed 4 bases, and the junction held 5 bases outside the gene matches. Germline V lookup: CDR1 SGHDT, CDR2 YYEEEE. This CDR3 region has 14 residues. Written as DNA, the CDR3 is TGTGCCAGCAGCAGACAGGGATGGAATCAGCCCCAGCATTTT. Protein sequence: CASSRQGWNQPQHF. Full variable domain (missing parts from reference TRBV5-6 and TRBJ1-5): DAGVTQSPTHLIKTRGQQVTLRCSPKSGHDTVSWYQQALGQGPQFIFQYYEEEERQRGNFPDRFSGHQFPNYSSELNVNALLLGDSALYLCASSRQGWNQPQHFGDGTRLSIL.

The chain carries TRBV19 and TRBJ2-1; TRBD1 aligns across 10 bases. Germline loops: CDR1 LNHDA, CDR2 SQIVND (reference sequence). CDR3 size: 13 residues. V was clipped by 10 bases and J by 8 bases; unmatched bases: 8. CDR3 loop: CATAGQGGDEQFF. CDR3 in DNA: TGTGCCACCGCCGGACAGGGGGGGGATGAGCAGTTCTTC.

The chain recombines TRBV2 with TRBJ1-2, with 9 bases lining up with TRBD1. The germline gives CDR1 SNHLY, CDR2 FYNNEI. Unmatched junction bases numbered 4, after V lost 4 bases and J lost 7 bases. The CDR3 has 13 amino acids. The CDR3 DNA follows: TGTGCCAGCAGTGGGGACAGGGCTATTGGCTACACCTTC. Amino acid sequence: CASSGDRAIGYTF.

This chain's CDR3 is CASSLELAGAGELFF. DNA of the CDR3: TGTGCCAGCAGCTTAGAACTAGCGGGGGCCGGGGAGCTGTTTTTT. V gene TRBV7-3 combines with J gene TRBJ2-2; 11 bases are shared with TRBD2. The CDR3 totals 15 residues. The V gene end was trimmed by 2 bases and the J gene end by 6 bases; junction bases not matched to a gene: 2. The germline CDR1 and CDR2 sequences are SGHTA and FQGTGA.

The chain carries TRBV7-9 and TRBJ1-5; TRBD1 is a possible D gene (6 bases). Germline values: CDR1 SEHNR, CDR2 FQNEAQ (reference sequence). CDR3 length equals 14 residues. V dropped 4 bases and J dropped 7 bases, with 14 bases sitting between them. CDR3 protein: CASSSGAGEQPQHF. The CDR3 DNA reads as TGTGCCAGCAGCTCAGGGGCGGGAGAGCAGCCCCAGCATTTT.